This T cell receptor (beta chain) was retrieved from a study of cytomegalovirus exposure and HLA in healthy donors. The CDR3 sequence is 15 residues long. Trimming shortened V by 1 base and J by 5 bases, and 11 bases separated the two germline ends. Germline V gene lookup returns CDR1 SEHNR and CDR2 FQNEAQ (reference sequence). The PCR was carried out with 60 Vbeta primers and 13 Jbeta primers. Assay used: immunoSEQ multiplex PCR; TCRdb lists only in-frame clones, some missing. The data show under 250,000 clones, around 80% seen once. A few counts support this clone. Sequenced input: PBMCs. The genes are TRBV7-9 and TRBJ2-2; D is perhaps TRBD2 (6 bases). This TCR was recovered from a woman aged 60 to 75 in good health and CMV-seropositive. The CDR3 DNA reads as TGTGCCAGCAGCTTAGTCAGGGCGGGGACCGGGGAGCTGTTTTTT. It encodes CASSLVRAGTGELFF.